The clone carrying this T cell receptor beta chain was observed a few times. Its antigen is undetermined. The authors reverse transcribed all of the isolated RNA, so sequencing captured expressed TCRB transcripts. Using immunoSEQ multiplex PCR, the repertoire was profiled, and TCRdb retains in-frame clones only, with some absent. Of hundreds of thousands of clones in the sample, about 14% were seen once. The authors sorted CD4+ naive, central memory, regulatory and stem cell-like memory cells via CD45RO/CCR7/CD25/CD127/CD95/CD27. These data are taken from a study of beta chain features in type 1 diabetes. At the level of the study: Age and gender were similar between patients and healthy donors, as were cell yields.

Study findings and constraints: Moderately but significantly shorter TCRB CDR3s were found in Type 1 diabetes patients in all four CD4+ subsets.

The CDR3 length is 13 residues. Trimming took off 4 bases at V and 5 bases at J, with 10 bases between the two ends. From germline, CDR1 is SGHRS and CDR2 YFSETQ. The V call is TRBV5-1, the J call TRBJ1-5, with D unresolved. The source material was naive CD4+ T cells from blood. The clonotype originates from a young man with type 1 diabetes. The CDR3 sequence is CASSTEGHQPQHF. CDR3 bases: TGCGCCAGCAGCACGGAAGGCCATCAGCCCCAGCATTTT.